Detailed here is one T cell receptor (beta chain). Its antigen has not been determined. It has no much larger one-base neighbor in the sample; base qualities were not kept. From cysteine to phenylalanine, the CDR3 is 15 amino acids long. The sequence is cut down to CDR3 DNA, 45 bases in frame from base 1. Looking up the germline V gene yields CDR1 MGHRA and CDR2 YSYEKL. The germline ends are 14 bases apart after V is trimmed by 2 bases and J by 6 bases. The sample originates from a study of glioma-infiltrating T cells after dendritic cell vaccination (dated by TCRdb to the mid-2010s). In the study overall: The cohort comprised 15 glioblastoma patients from Phase I and II dendritic cell vaccination trials, 9 newly diagnosed and 6 with recurrent disease. Survival after dendritic cell vaccination was correlated with TCR sequencing metrics, such as TIL content and the overlap between tumor and blood repertoires. Tumor-infiltrating lymphocyte content was quantified and tumor and blood repertoires were compared in dendritic cell-vaccinated glioblastoma patients by deep sequencing of TCR beta CDR3 regions. Autologous tumor lysate-pulsed dendritic cell vaccination was administered to the patients between about 2003 and 2013. Three intradermal dendritic cell vaccine injections were administered to patients at biweekly intervals in the arm below the axilla. The vaccine consisted of monocyte-derived dendritic cells cultured about 7 days with IL-4 and GM-CSF, then pulsed overnight with autologous tumor lysate. The study at large found these results: The three-group TCR overlap response model was described as speculative and requiring prospective validation. TCR clonality showed no direct relationship with survival, which suggests that a diverse polyclonal response may be important. The cohort was small and heterogeneous, only a few patients had full blood and tumor sets, and even fewer had initial-recurrent tumor pairs. After dendritic cell vaccination, a higher estimated pretreatment TIL content predicted longer time to progression and longer overall survival.

Using the immunoSEQ assay, TCRB CDR3 regions were amplified from approximately 2 micrograms of genomic DNA, or from all available DNA when less than that was on hand. The multiplex PCR relied on 60 forward primers for TCR V beta segments and 13 reverse primers for J beta segments. Synthetic control templates were spiked into each sample at limiting dilution to estimate reads per starting template. Reads of 87 bp were generated by sequencing on the Illumina HiSeq System. The source study handled its data this way. To remove PCR and sequencing errors, closely related sequences were merged with a nearest neighbor algorithm. TCR overlap was defined as the percentage of unique tumor TCR beta sequences that were also present in the same patient's peripheral blood. TCRdb limited this immuneACCESS table to in-frame rearrangements with V and J called. A share of clones is missing; checked studies link under half to unresolved V genes, and the rest is unexplained. V and J calls and clone size are copied from that table; D and trimming were computed from the DNA. The sample profile shows tens of thousands of clones; roughly 80% of them were found once. The ten largest clones represent about 2% of the sample.

Patients were selected on the basis of adequate residual fresh-frozen tumor tissue and more than two years of available survival data. Although molecular status otherwise differed among the glioblastoma patients, no patient had an isocitrate dehydrogenase mutation. PBMC were collected before vaccination, two weeks after the third vaccination, and at tumor progression when it occurred. Genomic DNA was extracted with the Qiagen DNeasy Blood extraction Kit. The rearranged segments are TRBV4-1 and TRBJ2-1; the D gene is perhaps TRBD1, on 6 matching bases. The sequence was obtained from a human donor with glioblastoma. The source was blood, collected before dendritic cell vaccination. The DNA reads as follows: TGCGCCAGCAGCCAAAACAGGGCCGTGGGCAATGAGCAGTTCTTC. Its coded protein is CASSQNRAVGNEQFF.